The T cell receptor (beta chain) under discussion was sequenced for a study of blood T cell repertoires in COVID-19. V lost 1 base and J 6 bases, leaving 13 bases between the germline ends. This CDR3 spans 15 amino acids. Germline loops: CDR1 LGHDT, CDR2 YNNKEL (reference sequence). Authors' analysis steps: Estimation of nucleated cell counts was performed using reference gene primer amplification. TCRdb's copy holds only in-frame clones and misses some; the assay was immunoSEQ multiplex PCR. The V and J calls and clone size were taken over from that table, and D and trimming were inferred from the DNA. The data hold hundreds of thousands of clones, with 70% to 90% observed a single time.

Sequencing used PBMCs or T cells enriched from blood (not recorded which). This sequence was found in a woman between 40 and 55 years old who had recovered from COVID-19. This chain uses TRBV3-1 (or the pseudogene TRBV3-2) with TRBJ1-3; the D is unclear. CDR3 loop: CASSQVSRLANTIYF. The CDR3 DNA follows: TGTGCCAGCAGCCAAGTGTCGAGGCTCGCAAACACCATATATTTT.